This T cell receptor beta chain was profiled in a study of blood T cell repertoires in COVID-19 (dated by TCRdb to 2020 to 2022). A note on the overall study: Collaborator samples came from the United States, Italy and Spain and covered acute and convalescent phases of COVID-19. A de-identified subject ID, COVID-19 status, age in years and sex were almost always included in the sample metadata. Where HLA class I and class II types were available, the types were taken from metadata supplied by the sample provider, not from assay-based typing. Deeply sampled blood TCRbeta repertoires from subjects exposed to, actively infected with, or recovered from COVID-19 were included in the dataset. The samples were drawn from the first 160 participants of the ongoing ImmuneRACE study and from roughly 1,300 subjects provided by 6 global collaborators. A freely available public database, intended as a resource for researchers studying the immune response to SARS-CoV-2, is where the repertoires were released. The material from the prospective study consisted of cDNA or gDNA derived from T cells, B-cell-depleted T cells, or PBMCs.

Reading the germline V gene gives CDR1 SGHRS and CDR2 YFSETQ. Its CDR3 holds 12 amino acids, cysteine through phenylalanine. Of the read, only the CDR3 DNA is kept; its 36 bases are in frame from base 1. Trimming takes 7 bases from V and 2 bases from J, and the germline ends sit 10 bases apart. Concerning this clone: Its antigen remains undetermined. No quality values exist for individual bases; no much larger clone is one base distant.

Enrolling through a virtual design, the prospective study's participants ranged in age from roughly 18 to 89 years and lived across roughly 23 United States geographic areas. To assign participants to cohorts, the prospective study relied on clinical history that participants themselves reported in a screening survey and a study questionnaire. For ImmuneRACE Cohort 3, a participant was defined as recovered based on two consecutive negative NP/OP PCR tests, clearance by a healthcare professional, or resolution of symptoms. Each participant in the prospective study had whole blood, serum and a nasopharyngeal or oropharyngeal swab collected by mobile phlebotomists. Additional blood draws and questionnaires over an approximately two-month period could optionally be provided by prospective study participants. Blood samples from the prospective study were shipped frozen or at room temperature prior to DNA extraction.

The immunoSEQ Assay, a bias-controlled multiplex PCR, was used to amplify TCRbeta CDR3 regions from genomic DNA. Per the authors' processing: The number of nucleated cells in each sample was estimated from the amplification of reference gene primers within the assay. To quantify the absolute abundance of each unique TCRbeta CDR3 rearrangement, sequence reads were collapsed and filtered. For each sample, productive Simpson clonality was calculated as the square root of Simpson's diversity index over productive rearrangements. Imported from immuneACCESS, the table was reduced by TCRdb to in-frame sequences with V and J called. These copies leave out some clones; in studies compared against another copy, an unresolved V gene accounts for under half, and the cause of the remainder is not known. The D gene and trimming were derived from the DNA, and the V and J assignments and clone size from that table. Across this sample there are a few hundred thousand clones, with 80% to 90% seen only once. Roughly 4% of the sample is held by the ten biggest clonotypes.

The research as a whole found: The amount of clinical and demographic metadata varied by source and participant and was provided uncurated.

The chain is made from TRBV5-1 and TRBJ2-7, with the D gene too uncertain to name. The source of this sequence is a woman in her thirties who had recovered from COVID-19. The sample comprised PBMCs or T cells enriched from blood (not recorded which). The base sequence is TGCGCCAGCGGGCTTTCGACCTACGAGCAGTACTTC. The translation is CASGLSTYEQYF.